Here is one T cell receptor (beta chain) with its context. This clonotype was seen at least ten times. What this receptor recognizes is not known. No quality values exist for individual bases; no much larger clone is one base distant. TCR beta CDR3 regions were amplified from RNA transcripts. The TCR CDR3 was subjected to a first round of RT-PCR using the HTBI primer set and the Qiagen OneStep RT-PCR kit. A second multiplex PCR round built the libraries, followed by size selection and purification. Libraries were sequenced paired-end with 100 bp reads on an Illumina HiSeq2000. On the study's bioinformatics: Raw data were processed with SOAPnuke, discarding reads with adapters, uncalled bases, mean Phred below 15, or no exact constant-primer or identifier match. COPE v1.2.5 was used to merge high-quality paired reads, and clonotypes were defined as unique nucleotide sequences. MiTCR v1.1 was used to align clonotypes to the IMGT TRBV, TRBD and TRBJ reference segments. Only V-J combinations with frequency above 0.0001, covering about 99% of repertoires, were analysed. A TCS score was defined as the ratio of F50 (clonal expansion) to E x V (chaos), with BLOSUM62-based TCRdist applied between CDR3 peptides within each V-J. Welch's t-statistics and random forest reduced fewer than 550 V-J features to about 12, which were used in a naive Bayes classifier (R e1071). TCRdb reprocessing: public reads trimmed at Q25 with fastp, clones called with MiXCR, in-frame beta chains kept. CDR3 protein sequences are deduplicated, and each keeps its most common genes and DNA. In this record, the V and J calls reflect TCRdb's handling and not the investigators' own analysis. In this sample the table shows a few hundred thousand distinct CDR3 sequences, approximately 14% of which occur a single time. Jointly, the top ten make up 4% to 6.5% of the sample.

The data stem from a study of T cells in Graves' hyperthyroidism and ophthalmopathy (dated by TCRdb to the late 2010s). For the wider study: Peripheral blood samples were taken at the time of initial diagnosis, prior to any treatment. Once sampling was done, hyperthyroidism patients were given methimazole at a starting dose of 30 mg daily, whereas ophthalmopathy patients were given high-dose intravenous methylprednisolone. TCR Vbeta CDR3 sequencing of fewer than 150 peripheral blood samples (approximately 44 ophthalmopathy, roughly 72 hyperthyroidism and some 17 progressor patients) is reported in the paper. Whether ophthalmopathy could be predicted prospectively was tested in an independent validation cohort made up of 18 to 20 hyperthyroidism patients plus 17 patients who later progressed to ophthalmopathy. In over five Graves' hyperthyroidism patients, the study also compared T-cell repertoires from thyroid tissue with T-cell repertoires from blood. The approximately 100 discovery patients were randomly divided into training and test sets at a 7:3 ratio. A discovery cohort of about 95 patients, about 40 with Graves' ophthalmopathy and 57 with stable Graves' hyperthyroidism, was used to find distinguishing TCR V-J signatures. Results the study describes overall, beyond this receptor: During validation, the model predicted progression to ophthalmopathy a median of around six months ahead of onset, with almost 71% sensitivity and 72% to 80% specificity. Most expanded thyroid clonotypes (frequency above 0.001) were also found in blood, which suggests that blood repertoires may mirror thyroid immune responses. Sample size was not statistically predetermined, and investigators were not blinded to group allocation. A 13 V-J signature model separated ophthalmopathy from stable hyperthyroidism, with nearly 90% sensitivity and approximately 81% specificity in cross-validation and 80%/75% in testing.

CDR1 and CDR2 were assigned from the germline V gene (reference sequence) as DFQATT and SNEGSKA. From V the trimming removes 2 bases and from J it removes 9 bases, while the gene matches leave 6 bases of the junction unaccounted for. The CDR3 covers 12 residues, taking in both the cysteine and the phenylalanine. The only DNA kept is the CDR3, 36 bases in frame from the first base. Graves' hyperthyroidism was defined as stable when no progression to ophthalmopathy occurred over 18 months of follow-up. Hyperthyroidism patients were aged 18 to 65 years and newly diagnosed, with disease duration of less than 2 months. Any patient with an uncontrolled infection, another autoimmune disease, pregnancy or lactation was excluded. Diagnoses were based on clinical symptoms, serum thyroxine and TRAb, thyroid ultrasound and orbital computed tomography. PBMCs were isolated from 7.5 to 10 ml of fresh peripheral blood by Ficoll-Paque density gradient centrifugation. Trizol reagent was used to extract total RNA, and RNA quality was then checked on an Agilent 2100 Bioanalyzer.

This clonotype was obtained from a woman between 18 and 30 years old with Graves' hyperthyroidism. Sequencing input: blood. The chain uses TRBV20-1 and TRBJ1-2; 7 of the junction bases match TRBD1. The nucleotide sequence is given as TGCAGTGCTAGACAGGGGGAAATTCGCTACACCTTC. This yields the protein CSARQGEIRYTF.